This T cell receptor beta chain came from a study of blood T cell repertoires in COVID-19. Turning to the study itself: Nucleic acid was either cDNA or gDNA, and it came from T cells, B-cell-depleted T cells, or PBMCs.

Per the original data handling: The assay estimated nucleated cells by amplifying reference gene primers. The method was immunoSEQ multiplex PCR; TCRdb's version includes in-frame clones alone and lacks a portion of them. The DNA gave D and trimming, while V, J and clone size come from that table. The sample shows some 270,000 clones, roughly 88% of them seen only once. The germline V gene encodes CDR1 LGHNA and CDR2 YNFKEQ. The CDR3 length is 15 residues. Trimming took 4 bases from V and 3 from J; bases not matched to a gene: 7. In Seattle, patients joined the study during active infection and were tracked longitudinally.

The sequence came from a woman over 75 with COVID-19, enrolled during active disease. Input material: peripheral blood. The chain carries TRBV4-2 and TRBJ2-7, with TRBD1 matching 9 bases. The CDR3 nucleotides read TGTGCCAGCAGCCCACTGACAGGGGGACTCTACGAGCAGTACTTC. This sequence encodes CASSPLTGGLYEQYF.